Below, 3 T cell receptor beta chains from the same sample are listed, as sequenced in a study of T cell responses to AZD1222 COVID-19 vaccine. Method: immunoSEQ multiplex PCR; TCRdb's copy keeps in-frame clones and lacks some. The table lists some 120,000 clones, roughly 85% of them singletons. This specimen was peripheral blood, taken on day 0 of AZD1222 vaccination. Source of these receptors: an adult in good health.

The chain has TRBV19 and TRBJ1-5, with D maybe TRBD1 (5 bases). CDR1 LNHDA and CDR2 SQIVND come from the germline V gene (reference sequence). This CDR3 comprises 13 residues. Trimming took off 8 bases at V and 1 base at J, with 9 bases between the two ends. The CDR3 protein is CASQRGSNQPQHF. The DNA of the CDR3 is TGTGCCAGTCAACGGGGCAGCAATCAGCCCCAGCATTTT.

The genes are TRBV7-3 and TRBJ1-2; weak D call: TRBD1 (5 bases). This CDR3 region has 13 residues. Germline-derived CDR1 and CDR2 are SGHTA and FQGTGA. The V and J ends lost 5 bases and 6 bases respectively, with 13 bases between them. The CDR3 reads CASSPGGSDGYTF. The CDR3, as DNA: TGTGCCAGCAGCCCCGGGGGGTCCGATGGCTACACCTTC. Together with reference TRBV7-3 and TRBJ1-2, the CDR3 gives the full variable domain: GAGVSQTPSNKVTEKGKYVELRCDPISGHTALYWYRQSLGQGPEFLIYFQGTGAADDSGLPNDRFFAVRPEGSVSTLKIQRTERGDSAVYLCASSPGGSDGYTFGSGTRLTVV.

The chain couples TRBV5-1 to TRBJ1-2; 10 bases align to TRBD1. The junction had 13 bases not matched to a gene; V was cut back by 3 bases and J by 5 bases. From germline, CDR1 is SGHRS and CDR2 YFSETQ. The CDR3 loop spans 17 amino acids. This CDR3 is CASSSLPGTGEDYGYTF. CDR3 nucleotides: TGCGCCAGCAGCTCTTTACCCGGGACAGGGGAGGATTATGGCTACACCTTC.